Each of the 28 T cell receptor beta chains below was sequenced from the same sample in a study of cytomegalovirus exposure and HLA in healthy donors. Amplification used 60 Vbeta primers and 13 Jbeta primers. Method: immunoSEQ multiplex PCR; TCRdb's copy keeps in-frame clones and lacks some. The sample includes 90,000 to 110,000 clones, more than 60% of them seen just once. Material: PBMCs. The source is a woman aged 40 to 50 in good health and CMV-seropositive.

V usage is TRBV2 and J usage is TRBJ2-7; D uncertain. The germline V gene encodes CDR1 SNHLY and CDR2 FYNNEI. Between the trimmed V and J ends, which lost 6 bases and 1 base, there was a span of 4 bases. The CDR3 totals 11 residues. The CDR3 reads CASSFSYEQYF. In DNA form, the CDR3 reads TGTGCCAGCAGCTTTTCCTACGAGCAGTACTTC.

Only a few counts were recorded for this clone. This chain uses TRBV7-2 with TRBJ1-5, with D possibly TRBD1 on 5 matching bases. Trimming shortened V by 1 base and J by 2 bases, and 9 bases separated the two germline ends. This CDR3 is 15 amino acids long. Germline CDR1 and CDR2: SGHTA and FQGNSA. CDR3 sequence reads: CASSLGDSRNQPQHF. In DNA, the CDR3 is TGTGCCAGCAGCTTAGGTGACAGCCGCAATCAGCCCCAGCATTTT.

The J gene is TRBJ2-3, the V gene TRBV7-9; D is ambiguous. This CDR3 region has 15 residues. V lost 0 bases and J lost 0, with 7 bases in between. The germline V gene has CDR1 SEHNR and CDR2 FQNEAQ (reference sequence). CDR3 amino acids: CASSLAYGSTDTQYF. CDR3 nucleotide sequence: TGTGCCAGCAGCTTAGCGTACGGGAGCACAGATACGCAGTATTTT.

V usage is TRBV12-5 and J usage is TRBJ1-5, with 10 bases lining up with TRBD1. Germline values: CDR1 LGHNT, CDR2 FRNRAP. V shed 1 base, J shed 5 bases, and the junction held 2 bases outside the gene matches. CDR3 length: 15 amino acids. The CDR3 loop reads CASGLGTGGHQPQHF. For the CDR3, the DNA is TGTGCTAGTGGTTTGGGGACAGGGGGTCATCAGCCCCAGCATTTT.

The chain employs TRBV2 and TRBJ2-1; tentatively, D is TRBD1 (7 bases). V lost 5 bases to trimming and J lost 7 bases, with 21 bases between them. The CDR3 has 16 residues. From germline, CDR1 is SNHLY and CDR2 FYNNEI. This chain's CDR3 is CASSYPDDREVNEQFF. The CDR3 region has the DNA TGTGCCAGCAGTTATCCGGACGACAGGGAGGTGAATGAGCAGTTCTTC.

The DNA of the CDR3 is TGTGCCTCATACCCCGGGACAGGGGGTGGTCAGCCCCAGCATTTT. It codes for CASYPGTGGGQPQHF. The V call is TRBV28, the J call TRBJ1-5, with 11 nucleotides matching TRBD1. The CDR3 sequence is 15 residues long. Trimming removed 11 bases from V and 6 bases from J; junction bases left unmatched: 12. From germline, CDR1 is MDHEN and CDR2 SYDVKM.

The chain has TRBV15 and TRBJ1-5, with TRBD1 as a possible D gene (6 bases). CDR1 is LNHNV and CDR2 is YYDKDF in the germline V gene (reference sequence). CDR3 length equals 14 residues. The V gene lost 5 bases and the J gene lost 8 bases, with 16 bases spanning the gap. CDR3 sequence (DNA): TGTGCCACCAGCTCACCCAGGGGCCTCGAGCCCCAGCATTTT. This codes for CATSSPRGLEPQHF.

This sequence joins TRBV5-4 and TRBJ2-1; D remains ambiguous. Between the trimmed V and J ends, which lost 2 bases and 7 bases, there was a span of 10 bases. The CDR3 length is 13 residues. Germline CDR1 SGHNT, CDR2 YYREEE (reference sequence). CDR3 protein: CASSFLALNEQFF. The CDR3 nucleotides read TGTGCCAGCAGCTTTTTGGCTCTTAATGAGCAGTTCTTC.

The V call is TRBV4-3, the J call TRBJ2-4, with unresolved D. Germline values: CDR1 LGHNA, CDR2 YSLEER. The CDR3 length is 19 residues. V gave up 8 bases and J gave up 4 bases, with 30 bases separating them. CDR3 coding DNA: TGCGCCAGCGCTACGAGATTTTGGCAACATGGGCCAACAAAAAACATTCAGTACTTC. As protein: CASATRFWQHGPTKNIQYF.

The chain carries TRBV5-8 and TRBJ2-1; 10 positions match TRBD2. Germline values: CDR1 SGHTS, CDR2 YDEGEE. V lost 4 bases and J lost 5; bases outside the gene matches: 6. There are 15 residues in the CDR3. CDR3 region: CASSQLAGVNNEQFF. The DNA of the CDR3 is TGTGCCAGCAGCCAGCTAGCGGGAGTTAACAATGAGCAGTTCTTC.

In DNA, the CDR3 is TGTGCCAGCAGTGTTCAGGGACAGGGGGCGAACTATGGCTACACCTTC. Amino acid sequence: CASSVQGQGANYGYTF. The J gene is TRBJ1-2, the V gene TRBV2; 12 bases agree with TRBD1. V dropped 4 bases and J dropped 2; count of bases not matched to a gene: 5. CDR3 size: 16 residues. Germline V gene sequence: CDR1 SNHLY, CDR2 FYNNEI.

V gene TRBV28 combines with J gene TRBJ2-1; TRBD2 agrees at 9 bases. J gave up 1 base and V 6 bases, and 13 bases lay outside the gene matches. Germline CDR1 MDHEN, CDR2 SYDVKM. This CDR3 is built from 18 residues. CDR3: CASSWTSASIPSYNEQFF. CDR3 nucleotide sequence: TGTGCCAGCAGCTGGACTAGCGCGAGTATCCCATCCTACAATGAGCAGTTCTTC.

For the CDR3, the DNA is TGTGCCAGCAGCCCCAGTCATGAAAAACTGTTTTTT. This codes for CASSPSHEKLFF. The chain combines TRBV7-6 with TRBJ1-4; no firm D call. The CDR3 contains 12 residues. Germline assignment: CDR1 SGHVS and CDR2 FNYEAQ. V lost 5 bases and J 6 bases, leaving 7 bases between the germline ends.

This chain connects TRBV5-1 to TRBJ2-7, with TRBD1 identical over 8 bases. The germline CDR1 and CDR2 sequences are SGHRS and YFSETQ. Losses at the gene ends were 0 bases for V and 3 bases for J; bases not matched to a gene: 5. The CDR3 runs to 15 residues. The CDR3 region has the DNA TGCGCCAGCAGCTTGGCAATGACAGGGGACTACGAGCAGTACTTC. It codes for CASSLAMTGDYEQYF.

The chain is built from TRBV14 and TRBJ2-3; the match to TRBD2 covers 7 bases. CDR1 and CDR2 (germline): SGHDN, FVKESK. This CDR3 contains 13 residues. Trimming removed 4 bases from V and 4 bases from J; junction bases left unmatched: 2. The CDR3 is CASSRAGADTQYF. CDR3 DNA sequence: TGTGCCAGCAGCCGGGCGGGGGCAGATACGCAGTATTTT.

CDR3 bases: TGTGCCAGCAGCTTTACAGGGATCTCCGGGGAGCTGTTTTTT. This translates into CASSFTGISGELFF. This sequence joins TRBV5-4 and TRBJ2-2; TRBD1 might be the D (6 bases). Germline-derived CDR1 and CDR2 are SGHNT and YYREEE (reference sequence). Deletions cut 2 bases from V and 6 bases from J, with 11 bases between. The CDR3 runs to 14 residues.

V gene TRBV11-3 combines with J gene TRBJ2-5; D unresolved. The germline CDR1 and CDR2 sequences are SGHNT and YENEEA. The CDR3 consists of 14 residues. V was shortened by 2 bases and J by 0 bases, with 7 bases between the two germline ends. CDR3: CASSLSSYQETQYF. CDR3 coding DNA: TGTGCCAGCAGCTTATCGAGTTACCAAGAGACCCAGTACTTC.

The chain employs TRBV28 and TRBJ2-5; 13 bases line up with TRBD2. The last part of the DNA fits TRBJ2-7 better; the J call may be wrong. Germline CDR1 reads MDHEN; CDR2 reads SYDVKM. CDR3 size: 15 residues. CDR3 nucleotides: TGTGCCAGCACAAGCCCGGGACTAGCGGGATACGAGCAGTACTTC. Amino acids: CASTSPGLAGYEQYF.

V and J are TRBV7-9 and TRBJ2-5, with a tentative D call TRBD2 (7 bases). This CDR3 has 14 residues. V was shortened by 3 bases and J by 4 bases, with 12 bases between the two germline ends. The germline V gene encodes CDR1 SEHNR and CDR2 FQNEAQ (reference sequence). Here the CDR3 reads CASSFGGGRETQYF. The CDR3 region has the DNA TGTGCCAGCAGCTTTGGCGGGGGCCGAGAGACCCAGTACTTC.

CDR3 protein: CASSRAGTLYEQYF. DNA of the CDR3: TGTGCCAGCTCACGGGCCGGGACTCTCTACGAGCAGTACTTC. The gene calls are TRBV18 and TRBJ2-7, with D possibly TRBD2 on 6 matching bases. Trimming cost V 4 bases and J 3 bases, with 13 bases left between them. Germline lookup yields CDR1 KGHSH and CDR2 LQKENI. This CDR3 has 14 residues.

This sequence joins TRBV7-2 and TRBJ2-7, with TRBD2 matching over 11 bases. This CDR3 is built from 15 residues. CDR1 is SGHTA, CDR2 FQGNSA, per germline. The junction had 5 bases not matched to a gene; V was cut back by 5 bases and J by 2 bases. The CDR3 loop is CASSRTSGHAYEQYF. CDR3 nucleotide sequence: TGTGCCAGCAGCCGGACTAGCGGGCACGCCTACGAGCAGTACTTC. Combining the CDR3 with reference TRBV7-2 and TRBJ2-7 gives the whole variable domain GAGVSQSPSNKVTEKGKDVELRCDPISGHTALYWYRQSLGQGLEFLIYFQGNSAPDKSGLPSDRFSAERTGGSVSTLTIQRTQQEDSAVYLCASSRTSGHAYEQYFGPGTRLTVT.

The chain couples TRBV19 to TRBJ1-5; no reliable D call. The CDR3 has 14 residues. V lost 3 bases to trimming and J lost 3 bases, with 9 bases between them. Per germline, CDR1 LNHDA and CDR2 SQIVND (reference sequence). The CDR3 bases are TGTGCCAGTAGTATCCCACTGAACAATCAGCCCCAGCATTTT. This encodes CASSIPLNNQPQHF.

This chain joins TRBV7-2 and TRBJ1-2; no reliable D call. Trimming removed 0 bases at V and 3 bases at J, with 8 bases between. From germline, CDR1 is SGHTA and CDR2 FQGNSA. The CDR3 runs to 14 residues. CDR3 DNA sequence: TGTGCCAGCAGCTTAGCGTACTCCTACTATGGCTACACCTTC. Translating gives CASSLAYSYYGYTF.

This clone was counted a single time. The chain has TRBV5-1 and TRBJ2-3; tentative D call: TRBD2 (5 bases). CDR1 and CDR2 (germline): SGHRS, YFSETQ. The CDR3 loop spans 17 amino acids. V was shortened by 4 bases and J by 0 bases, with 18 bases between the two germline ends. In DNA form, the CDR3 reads TGCGCCAGCAGCCTCCCCTCGGGTGGACTTAGCACAGATACGCAGTATTTT. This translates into CASSLPSGGLSTDTQYF.

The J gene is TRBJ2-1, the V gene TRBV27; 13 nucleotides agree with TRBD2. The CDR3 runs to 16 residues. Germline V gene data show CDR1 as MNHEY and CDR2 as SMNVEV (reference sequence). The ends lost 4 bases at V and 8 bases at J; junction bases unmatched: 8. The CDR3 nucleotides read TGTGCCAGCAGTTCGAGACTAGCGGGAGGAGTCGATGAGCAGTTCTTC. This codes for CASSSRLAGGVDEQFF.

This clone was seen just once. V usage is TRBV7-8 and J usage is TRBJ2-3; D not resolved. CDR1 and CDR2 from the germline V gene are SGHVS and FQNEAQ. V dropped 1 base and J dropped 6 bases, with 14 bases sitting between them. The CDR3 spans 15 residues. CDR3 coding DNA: TGTGCCAGCAGCTTAGAACCCGGCCCCGGGGATACGCAGTATTTT. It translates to CASSLEPGPGDTQYF.

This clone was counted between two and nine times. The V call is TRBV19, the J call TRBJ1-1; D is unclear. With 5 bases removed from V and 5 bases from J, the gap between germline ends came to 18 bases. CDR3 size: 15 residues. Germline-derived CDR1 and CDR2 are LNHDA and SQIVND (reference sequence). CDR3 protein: CASSPDRLGRTEAFF. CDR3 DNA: TGTGCCAGTAGTCCAGACCGCCTAGGGAGGACTGAAGCTTTCTTT.

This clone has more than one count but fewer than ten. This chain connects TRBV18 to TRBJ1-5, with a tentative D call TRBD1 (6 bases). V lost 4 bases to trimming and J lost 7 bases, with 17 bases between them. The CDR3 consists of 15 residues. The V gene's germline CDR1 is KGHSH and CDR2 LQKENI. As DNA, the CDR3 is TGTGCCAGCTCACGCGCACGGGGGGGCGAACAGCCCCAGCATTTT. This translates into CASSRARGGEQPQHF.